The clone carrying this TCR beta chain was seen a handful of times. As yet, its antigen is unknown. RNA transcripts were the source from which TCR beta CDR3 regions were amplified. The authors performed first-round RT-PCR with HTBI primers and then a second-round multiplex PCR. MiXCR was run by TCRdb on the multiplex PCR reads, yielding one entry per CDR3 protein. The sample comprises about 500,000 distinct CDR3 sequences, about 40% of which are singletons, and over 3.5% rests with the top ten. The sample is drawn from a study of Graves' ophthalmopathy and Graves' hyperthyroidism. Diagnosis was based on clinical symptoms, serum thyroxine, TRAb, thyroid ultrasound and orbital computed tomography. Study results and limitations: In blood appeared most of the expanded thyroid clonotypes whose frequency exceeded 0.001. Ophthalmopathy and stable hyperthyroidism were discriminated by a 13-signature model, with over 85% sensitivity and approximately 77% specificity. Progression of ophthalmopathy was predicted by the model with about 66% sensitivity and around 72% specificity.

Material: peripheral blood or thyroid tissue (not recorded which). This TCR was sampled from an adult man with Graves' hyperthyroidism.

The CDR3 nucleotides read TGTGCCAGCGGGACAGGCCAACTCTATGGCTACACCTTC. Translated: CASGTGQLYGYTF. This chain uses TRBV6-1 with TRBJ1-2; 8 bases line up with TRBD1. Losses at the gene ends were 8 bases for V and 4 bases for J; bases not matched to a gene: 6. Germline CDR1 reads MNHNS; CDR2 reads SASEGT. The CDR3 has 13 amino acids.